This record concerns one T cell receptor beta chain sequence. No cognate antigen has been identified for it. The input lacks base qualities; no much larger clone sits a single base away. Including cysteine and phenylalanine, the CDR3 has 13 amino acids. The DNA shown is the 39-base CDR3, in frame from base 1. Via the germline V gene, CDR1 is SQVTM and CDR2 ANQGSEA. V loses 4 bases, J loses 7 bases, and the germline ends lie 14 bases apart. This record belongs to a study of T cells after yellow fever vaccination (dated by TCRdb to about 2019). Study-wide context: The SMART-Seq v4 Ultra Low Input RNA kit was used to prepare libraries from fractions with low cell numbers. Bulk TCR alpha and beta repertoires were sequenced longitudinally to track T-cell clones before and after primary and booster YFV17D yellow fever vaccination. Two healthy male donors, one aged 18 to 30 and one aged 30 to 40 years, made up the cohort. Blood was collected at multiple timepoints before and after primary and secondary immunization, and bulk PBMC replicates and cell subsets were isolated. Summary of the overall study and its limitations: After the booster, most of the clones that had expanded following primary vaccination were detected again (about 95% of CD4 and roughly 90% of CD8), which suggests that memory was broadly maintained. Because abundant contaminating clonotypes from the bulk population could be contained in FACS-sorted repertoires, computational filtering was required. A small fraction of clonotypes showed up in both the CD4 and CD8 compartments, probably as a result of convergent recombination. The secondary T-cell response was weaker than the primary response but faster, peaking on day 5 instead of day 15. Because only a couple of donors were included in the study, the extent to which the findings can be generalized is limited.

TCR cDNA was made using 5'RACE template switching, a step that added a universal primer site and unique molecular identifiers. cDNA synthesis was primed from both the TCR alpha and TCR beta constant segments. Two PCR steps were used to amplify libraries, with sample barcodes and sequencing adapters being added in the second step. Sequencing of libraries was performed on Illumina HiSeq 2500 (2x100 bp) or NovaSeq (2x150 bp). Processing in the source paper ran as follows. Demultiplexing of reads and collapsing into UMI consensus sequences were performed with MIGEC, and V(D)J alignment was carried out with MiXCR. Vaccine-responding clonotypes were identified with edgeR using replicate PBMC samples, with FDR below 0.01 and a log2 fold change above 5 up to day 15 being required. CD4 or CD8 identity was assigned to each bulk clonotype according to whether the clonotype was present at higher abundance in the sequenced CD4 repertoire or the sequenced CD8 repertoire. Using fastp at Q25 and MiXCR, TCRdb reprocessed the public reads and kept productive beta chains. All rows with the same CDR3 protein become a single entry with the most common DNA and genes. It is TCRdb's table, rather than the study itself, that gives the V and J calls and clone size. Within this sample are more than 90,000 distinct CDR3 sequences, with roughly 8.9% of them counted one time only. Over 25% of the sample is in the top ten clones.

The treatment or condition tag for this specimen amounts to: live attenuated yellow fever vaccine strain. A standard Ficoll-Paque protocol was used to isolate PBMCs from peripheral blood. Dynabeads CD4 and CD8 positive selection kits were used to isolate CD4 and CD8 T-cell fractions. TriZol was used to extract RNA from bulk PBMCs, CD4 and CD8 fractions, and dextramer-positive and dextramer-negative fractions. The rearranged chain carries TRBV29-1 and TRBJ2-1; TRBD2 could be the D gene, as 5 bases match. The TCR originated in a man between 25 and 39 years old who received the YFV17D yellow fever vaccine. The source material was CD8+ T cells sorted from PBMCs, sampled 45 days after the yellow fever booster vaccination. The CDR3 corresponds to CSVASRGLNEQFF. The sequence in DNA is TGCAGCGTTGCTTCACGAGGGTTGAATGAGCAGTTCTTC.